The sequence of this TCR beta chain was determined in a study of T cell changes during pregnancy in multiple sclerosis. The germline V and J ends were trimmed by 6 bases and 5 bases, with 13 bases remaining between them. CDR1 LNHDA and CDR2 SQIVND come from the germline V gene (reference sequence). CDR3 length: 13 residues. Sequenced by immunoSEQ multiplex PCR; TCRdb stores in-frame clones only, minus some. Of some 62,000 clones detected, over 80% appear once; the ten largest clones hold around 2.8%. The chain couples TRBV19 to TRBJ2-5; D is ambiguous. The material sequenced was peripheral blood, taken in the second trimester of pregnancy. The TCR originated in a female donor in good health, enrolled as a control in a pregnancy study. CDR3 protein: CASSFALRETQYF. The CDR3 coding sequence is TGTGCCAGTAGCTTTGCCCTGCGGGAGACCCAGTACTTC.